These 13 T cell receptor beta chains were all obtained from the same sample, sequenced in a study of human T cells and chemical hapten exposure. Regarding time point: patch test 3, about 24 weeks after DPC sensitization. Described treatment: therapeutic diphenylcyclopropenone sensitization with weekly scalp DPC. TCRdb re-derived calls from the RACE reads in MiXCR, one entry per CDR3 protein. This table holds some 91,000 distinct CDR3 sequences, around a quarter found once. This specimen consisted of whole blood, obtained in connection with sensitization to the hapten diphenylcyclopropenone (DPC). These receptor sequences come from a man aged 40-49 years with alopecia areata. Some clones in this sample may be carry-over from other donors' samples.

This rearrangement joins TRBV3-1 to TRBJ2-7; D tentatively fits TRBD1 or TRBD2 (6 bases each). In germline, CDR1 is LGHDT, CDR2 YNNKEL (reference sequence). The CDR3 loop spans 13 amino acids. V was cut by 3 bases and J by 7 bases, with 13 bases left in between. The CDR3 DNA is TGTGCCAGCAGCCACCAAGGGGGGAAGGAGCAGTACTTC. It codes for CASSHQGGKEQYF.

This clonotype has more than one count but fewer than ten. J is TRBJ1-6 and V is TRBV29-1; D remains ambiguous. Germline values: CDR1 SQVTM, CDR2 ANQGSEA. The CDR3 spans 13 residues. V was pared by 0 bases and J by 7 bases, with 7 bases between. The DNA for the CDR3 is TGCAGCGTTGAAGAACAGCCAAATTCACCCCTCCACTTT. Its translation is CSVEEQPNSPLHF.

This chain connects TRBV11-2 to TRBJ1-5, with D possibly TRBD1 on 6 matching bases. Trimming removed 1 base at V and 2 bases at J, with 9 bases between. The CDR3 is made up of 15 amino acids. CDR1 and CDR2 (germline): SGHAT, FQNNGV. CDR3 in amino acids: CASSLGPGGNQPQHF. DNA for the CDR3: TGTGCCAGCAGCTTAGGCCCAGGGGGCAATCAGCCCCAGCATTTT.

The J gene is TRBJ2-3, the V gene TRBV24-1; TRBD2 matches at 7 bases. The CDR3 length is 16 residues. CDR1 is KGHDR, CDR2 SFDVKD, per germline. Germline trimming cut 4 bases from V and 1 base from J; bases unmatched to any gene: 7. Here the CDR3 reads CATSDYSAGRTDTQYF. The CDR3 DNA reads as TGTGCCACCAGTGACTACTCAGCGGGACGCACAGATACGCAGTATTTT.

The V gene is TRBV30, the J gene TRBJ2-1; 12 bases are shared with TRBD2. Germline trimming cut 4 bases from V and 6 bases from J; bases unmatched to any gene: 7. CDR3 length: 15 amino acids. Looked up from germline, CDR1 is GTSNPN and CDR2 is SVGIG (reference sequence). This chain's CDR3 is CAWNLLAGGCNEQFF. The CDR3 DNA sequence: TGTGCCTGGAATCTACTAGCGGGAGGTTGCAATGAGCAGTTCTTC.

The chain is built from TRBV28 and TRBJ1-5; D possibly corresponds to TRBD1 (6 bases). CDR1 and CDR2 from the germline V gene are MDHEN and SYDVKM. Trimming took off 8 bases at V and 3 bases at J, with 11 bases between the two ends. This CDR3 is 13 amino acids long. CDR3 region: CASFGQFNQPQHF. CDR3 nucleotides: TGTGCCAGCTTTGGACAGTTCAATCAGCCCCAGCATTTT.

The chain couples TRBV20-1 to TRBJ2-1; 8 bases line up with TRBD1. This CDR3 has 19 residues. CDR1 is DFQATT, CDR2 SNEGSKA, per germline (reference sequence). V was pared by 0 bases and J by 9 bases, with 22 bases of the junction left unmatched. CDR3 nucleotides: TGCAGTGCTAGAGAGAATCAGGGGGCGGTTTATTTCGCTACGGGTGAGCAGTTCTTC. Its translation: CSARENQGAVYFATGEQFF.

V is TRBV7-8 and J is TRBJ2-5, with D tentatively TRBD2 (6 bases). CDR1 is SGHVS and CDR2 is FQNEAQ in the germline V gene. Trimming pared 5 bases from V and 5 bases from J, leaving 18 bases between. The CDR3 sequence is 15 residues long. CDR3 protein: CASSQDDGGTETQYF. The CDR3 region has the DNA TGTGCCAGCAGCCAAGACGATGGGGGGACGGAGACCCAGTACTTC.

This clonotype was seen once. V gene TRBV6-1 combines with J gene TRBJ1-5; D unclear. The CDR3 contains 15 residues. V shed 6 bases and J shed 0 bases, with 12 bases lying between them. Germline V gene sequence: CDR1 MNHNS, CDR2 SASEGT. Here the CDR3 DNA reads TGTGCCAGCAGCCCCTCCGCAGATAGCAATCAGCCCCAGCATTTT. Translating it yields CASSPSADSNQPQHF.

The chain combines TRBV21-1 with TRBJ2-7; TRBD2, the table's D call, lacks a check against the DNA. TRBV21-1 is a known pseudogene. The CDR3 spans 15 residues. Written as DNA, the CDR3 is TGTGCCAGCGTAATAGGGACTAGCGGGTGCAACGAGCAGTACTTC. As protein: CASVIGTSGCNEQYF.

The chain's CDR3 is CASSLNPTGELFF. Written as DNA, the CDR3 is TGCGCCAGCAGCTTGAACCCCACCGGGGAGCTGTTTTTT. The chain recombines TRBV5-1 with TRBJ2-2, with D uncertain. CDR3 length: 13 amino acids. Deletions cut 1 base from V and 4 bases from J, with 5 bases between. The germline V gene has CDR1 SGHRS and CDR2 YFSETQ.

There are a few counts of this clonotype. This chain links TRBV28 with TRBJ1-1; TRBD1 matches at 8 bases. Germline CDR1 is MDHEN and CDR2 is SYDVKM. The CDR3 runs 14 residues. The ends lost 7 bases at V and 4 bases at J; junction bases unmatched: 8. Written as DNA, the CDR3 is TGTGCCAGCACCCGAACAGGGGGGATCACTGAAGCTTTCTTT. This codes for CASTRTGGITEAFF.

The chain joins TRBV4-3 to TRBJ2-2, with D perhaps TRBD2 (5 bases). The germline V and J ends were trimmed by 1 base and 6 bases, with 12 bases remaining between them. The germline gives CDR1 LGHNA, CDR2 YSLEER. The CDR3 has 15 residues. CDR3 nucleotide sequence: TGCGCCAGCAGCCAAGGACGGCCCGGGGCCGGGGAGCTGTTTTTT. The encoded protein is CASSQGRPGAGELFF.